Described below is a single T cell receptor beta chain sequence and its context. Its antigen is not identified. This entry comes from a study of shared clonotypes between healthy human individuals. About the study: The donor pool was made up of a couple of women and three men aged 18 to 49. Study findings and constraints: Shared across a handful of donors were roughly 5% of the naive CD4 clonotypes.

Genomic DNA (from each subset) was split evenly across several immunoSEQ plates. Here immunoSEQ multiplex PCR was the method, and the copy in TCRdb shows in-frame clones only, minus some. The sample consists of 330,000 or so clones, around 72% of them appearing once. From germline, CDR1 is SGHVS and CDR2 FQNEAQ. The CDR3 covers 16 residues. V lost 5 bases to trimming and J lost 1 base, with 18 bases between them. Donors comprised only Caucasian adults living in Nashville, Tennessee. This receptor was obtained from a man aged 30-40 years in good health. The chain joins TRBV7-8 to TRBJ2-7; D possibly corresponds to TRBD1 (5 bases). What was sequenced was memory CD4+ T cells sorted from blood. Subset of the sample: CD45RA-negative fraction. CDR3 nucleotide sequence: TGTGCCAGCAGCCCCACTCAGGGCGAGTTTTCCTACGAGCAGTACTTC. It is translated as CASSPTQGEFSYEQYF.